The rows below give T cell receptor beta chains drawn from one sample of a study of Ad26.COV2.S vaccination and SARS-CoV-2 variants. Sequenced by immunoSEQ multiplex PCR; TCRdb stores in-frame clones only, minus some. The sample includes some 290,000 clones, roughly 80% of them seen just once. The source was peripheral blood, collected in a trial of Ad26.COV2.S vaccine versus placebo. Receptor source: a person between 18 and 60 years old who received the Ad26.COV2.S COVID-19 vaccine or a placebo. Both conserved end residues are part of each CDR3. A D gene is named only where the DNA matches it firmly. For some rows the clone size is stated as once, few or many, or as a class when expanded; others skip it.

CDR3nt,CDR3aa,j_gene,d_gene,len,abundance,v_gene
TGTGCCAGCACCCCATCGCGGGGACCGCCAAGGGCCGGGGAGCTGTTTTTT,CASTPSRGPPRAGELFF,TRBJ2-2,-,17,few,TRBV27
TGTGCCACCAGCAGAGACCCGGGACAGCAAGAGACCCAGTACTTC,CATSRDPGQQETQYF,TRBJ2-5,TRBD1,15,-,TRBV15
TGTGCCAGCTCACCACCAGGGGTAGAGGAAACTTTCTTT,CASSPPGVEETFF,TRBJ1-1,-,13,-,TRBV18
TGTGCCACCGGACAGGCGCTTGAGCAGTTCTTC,CATGQALEQFF,TRBJ2-1,TRBD1,11,-,TRBV24-1
TGTGCCAGCAGCACCCGCTCACAGGGGTATGAGCAGTTCTTC,CASSTRSQGYEQFF,TRBJ2-1,TRBD1,14,once,TRBV28
TGCGCCAGCAATCCCATGGACCGGCAGGGCCTCGGTGAGCAGTACTTC,CASNPMDRQGLGEQYF,TRBJ2-7,-,16,-,TRBV5-1
TGTGCCAGCTCACTCGTCGGAGGGGAGAGCTCTGGAAACACCATATATTTT,CASSLVGGESSGNTIYF,TRBJ1-3,-,17,-,TRBV18
TGTGCCAGCAGTTCGGGACAGGGTTTCGAAGCTTTCTTT,CASSSGQGFEAFF,TRBJ1-1,TRBD1,13,-,TRBV28
TGTGCCAGCAGTGCCCAGGGCCGTTCCTACGAGCAGTACTTC,CASSAQGRSYEQYF,TRBJ2-7,-,14,-,TRBV2
TGTGCCAGCATTCCACGTTTGGCAAAGAACACTGAAGCTTTCTTT,CASIPRLAKNTEAFF,TRBJ1-1,-,15,-,TRBV6-6
TGTGCCAGCAGCCAAGATGGGAGTAGGGAGACCCAGTACTTC,CASSQDGSRETQYF,TRBJ2-5,-,14,once,TRBV3-1/TRBV3-2
TGTGCCAGCAGTTACAAGGGGTTAGAGACCCAGTACTTC,CASSYKGLETQYF,TRBJ2-5,-,13,few,TRBV6-5
TGCGCCAGCAGTTCAGGAGCTAGCTCTGGAAACACCATATATTTT,CASSSGASSGNTIYF,TRBJ1-3,-,15,-,TRBV5-1
TGCGCCAGCAGCGCCACGGGGGGGCAAGAGACCCAGTACTTC,CASSATGGQETQYF,TRBJ2-5,TRBD2,14,-,TRBV5-1
TGTGCCAGCGAGTTTCGGGACAGGGATGGCTACACCTTC,CASEFRDRDGYTF,TRBJ1-2,TRBD1,13,-,TRBV19
TGCGCCAGCAGCTCACGACAGGGTAGCGGTTACGAGCAGTACTTC,CASSSRQGSGYEQYF,TRBJ2-7,-,15,-,TRBV5-1
TGTGCCAGCAGCTTGAGCAGGGCACGGTCACCCCTCCACTTT,CASSLSRARSPLHF,TRBJ1-6,-,14,-,TRBV11-2
TGTGCCAGCAGCTTGCGACGGAACACCGGGGAGCTGTTTTTT,CASSLRRNTGELFF,TRBJ2-2,-,14,-,TRBV5-6
TGTGCCAGCAGTGAAACTATCTACGAGCAGTACTTC,CASSETIYEQYF,TRBJ2-7,-,12,once,TRBV6-1
TGTGCCAGCAGCAAGAGGACAGCAAACACTGAAGCTTTCTTT,CASSKRTANTEAFF,TRBJ1-1,-,14,-,TRBV5-8
TGTGCCAGCAGTTACGGTGGACAAGCGAACACCGGGGAGCTGTTTTTT,CASSYGGQANTGELFF,TRBJ2-2,-,16,-,TRBV6-5
TGTGCCAGCAGTTTAGGTGAGGGAATTGATGGCTACACCTTC,CASSLGEGIDGYTF,TRBJ1-2,-,14,-,TRBV27
TGTGCCAGCAGCCCTCTGAACACAGGGTCCCATGAGCAGTTCTTC,CASSPLNTGSHEQFF,TRBJ2-1,-,15,-,TRBV7-2
TGTGCCAGCCGCCAGCGGGGGAGCACCGGGGAGCTGTTTTTT,CASRQRGSTGELFF,TRBJ2-2,TRBD2,14,-,TRBV27
TGTGCCAGCAGTATCGGGTTTGGTCTCTCTGGAAACACCATATATTTT,CASSIGFGLSGNTIYF,TRBJ1-3,-,16,once,TRBV7-9
TGTGCCACCAGTGATCGATCCGGCCCTATCAATGAAGCTTTCTTT,CATSDRSGPINEAFF,TRBJ1-1,-,15,-,TRBV24-1
TGTGCCAGCAGTGATTGGGAAGGTAGCGGGGGGCCTAAAGAGACCCAGTACTTC,CASSDWEGSGGPKETQYF,TRBJ2-5,TRBD2,18,few,TRBV2
TGTGCCAGCACCCCGGGTCGTTCATTCTATGGCTACACCTTC,CASTPGRSFYGYTF,TRBJ1-2,-,14,-,TRBV11-3
TGCGCCAGCAGCTTGGGGGGGCCACCTCAGCCCCAGCATTTT,CASSLGGPPQPQHF,TRBJ1-5,-,14,-,TRBV5-1
TGTGCCAGCAGCACCAGGACCGGCCCCGGGACTGAAGCTTTCTTT,CASSTRTGPGTEAFF,TRBJ1-1,-,15,-,TRBV21-1